This is a list of T cell receptor beta chains from one sample in a study of cytomegalovirus exposure and HLA in healthy donors. Data came from immunoSEQ multiplex PCR; TCRdb stores just in-frame clones and leaves some out. The sample shows tens of thousands of clones, 55% to 70% of them seen only once. Material: PBMCs. Receptors originate from a woman aged 50 to 65 in good health and CMV-seropositive. The CDR3 runs from the conserved cysteine through the conserved F or W. D genes are given only for firm matches. A row's size may be missing; if present it is once, few, many or a size class.

d_call j_call clone_size v_call cdr3_nt cdr3_aa
TRBD1 TRBJ1-1 few TRBV4-3 TGCGCCAGCAGCCATCGGGACAGGGGGATGAACACTGAAGCTTTCTTT CASSHRDRGMNTEAFF
TRBD1 TRBJ1-6 once TRBV5-1 TGCGCCAGCAGCTTGATGGTGGGACAGCAGAATTCACCCCTCCACTTT CASSLMVGQQNSPLHF
- TRBJ1-1 few TRBV6-6 TGTGCCAGCAGCTCAGGCGAAAACACTGAAGCTTTCTTT CASSSGENTEAFF
TRBD2 TRBJ2-3 - TRBV9 TGTGCCAGCAGTTGGACTAGCGGGGGTTCGGGTACGCAGTATTTT CASSWTSGGSGTQYF
- TRBJ1-2 - TRBV19 TGTGCCAGTACGCGGACAAACGGTGGCTACACCTTC CASTRTNGGYTF
- TRBJ2-2 - TRBV6-1 TGTGCCAGCAGCCCCCTTCGGAGGGTGTCCGAGGAGCTGTTTTTT CASSPLRRVSEELFF
- TRBJ2-7 few TRBV27 TGTGCCAGCAGTTTATTCTACTCCTACGAGCAGTACTTC CASSLFYSYEQYF
TRBD1 TRBJ1-5 - TRBV28 TGTGCCAGCAGTTTCGGGGACAGGGCTCAGCCCCAGCATTTT CASSFGDRAQPQHF
- TRBJ2-7 - TRBV6-5 TGTGCCAGCACCTCTCCGTCCTACGAGCAGTACTTC CASTSPSYEQYF
TRBD1 TRBJ1-2 - TRBV29-1 TGCAGCGGCTTTAAACAGGGGGAGTTGGACTATGGCTACACCTTC CSGFKQGELDYGYTF
- TRBJ2-1 - TRBV5-1 TGCGCCAGCAGCTTGGAGCGGCGCAGCTCCTACAATGAGCAGTTCTTC CASSLERRSSYNEQFF
- TRBJ2-5 - TRBV27 TGTGCCAGTAGTTTATTCCGGGACTCCCGAAACCAAGAGACCCAGTACTTC CASSLFRDSRNQETQYF
TRBD2 TRBJ2-2 - TRBV6-5 TGTGCCAGCAGTTATTCGGGAGGGTTCGGGGAGCTGTTTTTT CASSYSGGFGELFF
TRBD1 TRBJ1-5 - TRBV5-1 TGCGCCAGCAGCTTACAGGGGGCTGGTCAGCCCCAGCATTTT CASSLQGAGQPQHF